Shown below are 30 T cell receptor beta chains from a single sample sequenced in a study of T cells in Graves' hyperthyroidism and ophthalmopathy. Using RNA transcripts as the source, TCR beta CDR3 regions were amplified. The HTBI primer set drove a first-round RT-PCR of the TCR CDR3. TCRdb redid the calling of the multiplex PCR reads with MiXCR, one entry per CDR3 protein. The sample lists about 590,000 distinct CDR3 sequences, about 15% occurring once. Sequenced sample: blood. These TCRs come from a woman aged 25 to 39 with Graves' hyperthyroidism.

The rearrangement uses TRBV11-1 and TRBJ2-1, with D possibly being TRBD2 (6 bases). In germline, CDR1 is SGHAT, CDR2 FQDESV (reference sequence). V shed 2 bases and J shed 0 bases, with 14 bases lying between them. There are 17 residues in the CDR3. The CDR3 is CASSLKGGGSSYNEQFF. The CDR3 DNA is TGTGCCAGCAGCTTAAAGGGAGGCGGAAGCTCCTACAATGAGCAGTTCTTC.

This clonotype turned up a few times. The chain has TRBV27 and TRBJ2-7, with 11 bases that match TRBD1. The junction had 7 bases not matched to a gene; V was cut back by 3 bases and J by 3 bases. CDR1 MNHEY and CDR2 SMNVEV come from the germline V gene (reference sequence). The CDR3 has 16 amino acids. Here the CDR3 reads CASSLGQGVFRYEQYF. The CDR3 coding sequence is TGTGCCAGCAGTTTGGGACAGGGGGTTTTCCGCTACGAGCAGTACTTC.

The V call is TRBV20-1, the J call TRBJ2-5, with 10 bases lining up with TRBD2. The junction had 5 bases not matched to a gene; V was cut back by 1 base and J by 3 bases. This CDR3 comprises 15 residues. From germline, CDR1 is DFQATT and CDR2 SNEGSKA (reference sequence). The CDR3 bases are TGCAGTGCTAGAGGGGGAAGCGGGAGGGAAGAGACCCAGTACTTC. Its translation: CSARGGSGREETQYF.

This clonotype was seen only a few times. The V call is TRBV15, the J call TRBJ1-2; a weak D match, TRBD1 (5 bases). V was pared by 0 bases and J by 4 bases, with 12 bases between. CDR3 length equals 15 residues. Germline CDR1 reads LNHNV; CDR2 reads YYDKDF (reference sequence). The CDR3 is CATSRDTGEIYGYTF. DNA of the CDR3: TGTGCCACCAGCAGAGATACAGGAGAGATCTATGGCTACACCTTC.

This clonotype was detected many times. V and J are TRBV30 and TRBJ2-7; D unclear. CDR3 length: 13 amino acids. V was trimmed by 0 bases and J by 0 bases, leaving 6 bases between them. CDR1 and CDR2 from the germline V gene are GTSNPN and SVGIG (reference sequence). The CDR3 DNA is TGTGCCTGGAGTGTAGTGCGCTCCTACGAGCAGTACTTC. This translates into CAWSVVRSYEQYF.

The chain joins TRBV7-8 to TRBJ2-2; 9 bases map to TRBD2. CDR3 length: 16 residues. Germline loops: CDR1 SGHVS, CDR2 FQNEAQ. With V trimmed by 4 bases and J by 0 bases, 3 bases remained unmatched. The CDR3 DNA reads as TGTGCCAGCAGCTCCCTAGCGGGACCGAACACCGGGGAGCTGTTTTTT. Protein sequence: CASSSLAGPNTGELFF.

This clonotype showed up many times. The chain links TRBV27 to TRBJ1-5, with D tentatively TRBD1 (6 bases). CDR3 size: 13 residues. CDR1 is MNHEY, CDR2 SMNVEV, per germline (reference sequence). The germline V and J ends were trimmed by 6 bases and 5 bases, with 11 bases remaining between them. CDR3 nucleotide sequence: TGTGCCAGCAGCCAGGGGACCGATCAGCCCCAGCATTTT. Translated, it gives CASSQGTDQPQHF.

This clonotype showed up many times. V usage is TRBV11-2 and J usage is TRBJ2-7; D remains ambiguous. This CDR3 region has 15 residues. Germline values: CDR1 SGHAT, CDR2 FQNNGV. Deletions cut 2 bases from V and 7 bases from J, with 18 bases between. The CDR3 DNA follows: TGTGCCAGCAGCTTACTCCCCATAGGTACGAAGGAGCAGTACTTC. Translation gives CASSLLPIGTKEQYF.

This chain connects TRBV24-1 to TRBJ2-1; 7 bases fit TRBD1. The length of the CDR3 is 17 residues. Looked up from germline, CDR1 is KGHDR and CDR2 is SFDVKD. The J segment lost 8 bases and the V segment lost 4 bases, leaving 16 bases of the junction unmatched. CDR3 protein: CATSDRTGTETLHEQFF. In DNA, the CDR3 is TGTGCCACCAGTGACCGAACCGGGACAGAGACCCTCCATGAGCAGTTCTTC.

This clonotype showed up many times. DNA of the CDR3: TGTGCCAGCAGTTCAGAGAAGGGCTACGAGCAGTACTTC. Translation: CASSSEKGYEQYF. The chain uses TRBV6-2 or TRBV6-3 and TRBJ2-7, with D hard to call. Deletions cut 4 bases from V and 3 bases from J, with 10 bases between. There are 13 residues in the CDR3. The germline V gene has CDR1 MNHEY and CDR2 SVGEGT.

The rearrangement uses TRBV6-2 or TRBV6-3 and TRBJ2-1, with 7 bases fitting TRBD2. Germline CDR1 reads MNHEY; CDR2 reads SVGEGT. The CDR3 is made up of 16 amino acids. The V segment lost 2 bases and the J segment 4 bases; nucleotides outside the gene matches: 8. The CDR3 DNA is TGTGCCAGCAGTTACCCGGGAGGTTTCCAATACAATGAGCAGTTCTTC. It codes for CASSYPGGFQYNEQFF.

This clonotype was seen at least ten times. The rearrangement joins TRBV10-3 to TRBJ2-6; D gene uncertain. Germline-derived CDR1 and CDR2 are ENHRY and SYGVKD. The V and J ends lost 3 bases and 2 bases respectively, with 8 bases between them. The CDR3 has 15 residues. CDR3 bases: TGTGCCATCAGTGATTGGGATACTGGGGCCAACGTCCTGACTTTC. Translating it yields CAISDWDTGANVLTF.

This clonotype was observed at least ten times. The chain is built from TRBV27 and TRBJ2-3; unclear D gene. The CDR3 runs to 13 residues. V was cut by 6 bases and J by 2 bases, with 9 bases left in between. Germline V lookup: CDR1 MNHEY, CDR2 SMNVEV (reference sequence). The CDR3 protein is CASRETHTDTQYF. CDR3 bases: TGTGCCAGCAGGGAGACCCACACAGATACGCAGTATTTT.

The chain has TRBV15 and TRBJ1-1; tentative D call: TRBD1 (6 bases). The V gene lost 0 bases and the J gene lost 5 bases, with 16 bases spanning the gap. In germline, CDR1 is LNHNV, CDR2 YYDKDF (reference sequence). This CDR3 has 16 residues. The CDR3 sequence is CATSRDLGHRITEAFF. Here the CDR3 DNA reads TGTGCCACCAGCAGAGATCTGGGACATAGAATTACTGAAGCTTTCTTT.

Many counts were recorded for this clonotype. This chain connects TRBV4-3 to TRBJ2-2; 7 nucleotides match TRBD2. The junction had 4 bases not matched to a gene; V was cut back by 1 base and J by 5 bases. The CDR3 loop spans 15 amino acids. CDR1 is LGHNA and CDR2 is YSLEER in the germline V gene. The CDR3 sequence: CASSQAGGGTGELFF. The CDR3 coding sequence is TGCGCCAGCAGCCAAGCGGGAGGCGGGACCGGGGAGCTGTTTTTT.

This chain joins TRBV27 and TRBJ2-7, with 7 bases aligning to TRBD2. V shed 10 bases, J shed 4 bases, and the junction held 7 bases outside the gene matches. There are 12 residues in the CDR3. CDR1 MNHEY and CDR2 SMNVEV come from the germline V gene (reference sequence). CDR3 protein: CATGLAEYEQYF. CDR3 sequence (DNA): TGTGCCACCGGGCTAGCGGAATACGAGCAGTACTTC.

This clonotype has at least ten counts. This rearrangement joins TRBV9 to TRBJ1-2; no firm D call. The CDR3 runs to 13 residues. V lost 0 bases, J lost 4 bases, and 7 bases lay in between. Germline-derived CDR1 and CDR2 are SGDLS and YYNGEE. The CDR3 loop is CASSVVGGYGYTF. The CDR3 DNA follows: TGTGCCAGCAGCGTAGTAGGTGGCTATGGCTACACCTTC.

With respect to this clonotype: This may be a read error: a much more frequent sequence differs by one nucleotide. The rearrangement uses TRBV30 and TRBJ1-2, with D possibly TRBD1 on 5 matching bases. The CDR3 runs 12 residues. V gave up 4 bases and J gave up 5 bases, with 11 bases separating them. CDR1 and CDR2 (germline): GTSNPN, SVGIG (reference sequence). The chain's CDR3 is CAWTREFYGYTF. CDR3 coding DNA: TGTGCCTGGACCAGGGAATTTTATGGCTACACCTTC.

The chain recombines TRBV20-1 with TRBJ2-4; 14 bases match TRBD2. This CDR3 region has 18 residues. V gave up 0 bases and J gave up 3 bases; unmatched junction bases: 7. Germline V CDR1 and CDR2: DFQATT, SNEGSKA (reference sequence). The DNA of the CDR3 is TGCAGTGCTAGAGATGTTGGGACTAGCGGGAGTCGCAAAAACATTCAGTACTTC. Residues: CSARDVGTSGSRKNIQYF.

This clonotype was seen only a few times. For the CDR3, the DNA is TGTGCCAGCAGAAGACAGGGGTCCTCCGAGCAGTTCTTC. Protein sequence: CASRRQGSSEQFF. The chain links TRBV11-3 to TRBJ2-1, with 8 bases identical to TRBD1. Germline-derived CDR1 and CDR2 are SGHNT and YENEEA. Germline trimming cut 6 bases from V and 10 bases from J; bases unmatched to any gene: 8. The CDR3 is made up of 13 amino acids.

This clonotype has only a few counts. This rearrangement joins TRBV20-1 to TRBJ2-6; 15 positions agree with TRBD2. This CDR3 region has 19 residues. Germline CDR1 reads DFQATT; CDR2 reads SNEGSKA (reference sequence). The ends lost 0 bases at V and 0 bases at J; junction bases unmatched: 3. This CDR3 reads CSARDGTSGRISGANVLTF. CDR3 DNA: TGCAGTGCTAGAGACGGGACTAGCGGGAGGATCTCTGGGGCCAACGTCCTGACTTTC.

This clonotype was observed a single time. A clone one base away is much larger, so this may be a read error. CDR3 loop: CASYTPLSGNTYAQYF. CDR3 sequence (DNA): TGTGCCAGTTATACGCCGCTTAGCGGGAACACCTACGCGCAGTACTTC. V and J are TRBV19 and TRBJ2-7; 8 bases are shared with TRBD2. This CDR3 contains 16 residues. Germline CDR1 is LNHDA and CDR2 is SQIVND (reference sequence).

This clonotype appeared many times. CDR3: CASSKRTSGSAYNEQFF. The CDR3 coding sequence is TGTGCCAGCAGCAAAAGGACTAGCGGGAGTGCCTACAATGAGCAGTTCTTC. The chain links TRBV7-2 to TRBJ2-1; 13 bases fit TRBD2. Germline assignment: CDR1 SGHTA and CDR2 FQGNSA. CDR3 length: 17 residues. J was trimmed by 2 bases and V by 5 bases; bases with no gene match: 6.

This clonotype was found many times. The chain links TRBV12-3 or TRBV12-4 to TRBJ2-5; D call uncertain. This CDR3 has 11 residues. The V end lost 3 bases, the J end lost 9 bases, and 8 bases lay between the germline ends. CDR3 coding DNA: TGTGCCAGCAGTTTTAGCTCGGCCCAGTACTTC. This sequence encodes CASSFSSAQYF.

The genes are TRBV29-1 and TRBJ1-2; D gene uncertain. Trimming pared 3 bases from V and 2 bases from J, leaving 7 bases between. This CDR3 region has 12 residues. Germline loops: CDR1 SQVTM, CDR2 ANQGSEA. In DNA form, the CDR3 reads TGCAGCGTTGATAAGGCCAACTATGGCTACACCTTC. Its protein is CSVDKANYGYTF.

This chain links TRBV5-4 with TRBJ1-2; TRBD1 matches at 10 bases. With 4 bases clipped from V and 7 bases from J, the junction kept 13 bases outside the gene matches. The CDR3 length is 16 residues. Germline V gene lookup returns CDR1 SGHNT and CDR2 YYREEE (reference sequence). The DNA for the CDR3 is TGTGCCAGCAGCAGCCTGCCGGGACAGGGGTTTGCTGGCTACACCTTC. It codes for CASSSLPGQGFAGYTF.

About this clonotype: The junction and the germline gene differ at one end; a read error may be behind it. The chain links TRBV7-2 to TRBJ2-5; D not certain. The CDR3 loop spans 12 amino acids. Germline CDR1 is SGHTA and CDR2 is FQGNSA. The CDR3 protein is CASSSNQGTQYF. CDR3 coding DNA: TGTGCCAGCAGCTCTAACCAAGGGACCCAGTACTTC.

This clonotype was picked up many times. This chain connects TRBV6-2 or TRBV6-3 to TRBJ2-7, with TRBD2 matching 14 bases. CDR3 size: 18 residues. The germline V gene has CDR1 MNHEY and CDR2 SVGEGT. V lost 2 bases to trimming and J lost 3 bases; unmatched junction nucleotides: 9. CDR3 protein: CASSYPWTSGRIRYEQYF. In DNA form, the CDR3 reads TGTGCCAGCAGTTACCCCTGGACTAGCGGGAGGATCCGCTACGAGCAGTACTTC.

As for this clonotype: A much larger clone differs by one base, so this may be a read error. Because the CDR3 is missing its conserved closing phenylalanine or tryptophan, this is likely a read error. This chain joins TRBV18 and TRBJ1-1; D remains ambiguous. Deletions cut 1 base from V and 1 base from J, with 10 bases between. This CDR3 contains 15 residues. Germline V gene data show CDR1 as KGHSH and CDR2 as LQKENI. For the CDR3, the DNA is TGTGCCAGCTCACCACTAGGCAGTCAGAACACTGAAGCTTTCTCT. Translating it yields CASSPLGSQNTEAFS.

This clonotype was seen a few times. The chain uses TRBV6-5 and TRBJ2-3; D gene unclear. The CDR3 loop spans 18 amino acids. The germline V gene has CDR1 MNHEY and CDR2 SVGAGI. V gave up 2 bases and J gave up 0 bases, with 18 bases separating them. DNA of the CDR3: TGTGCCAGCAGTTACCCCCCTCGCAGGCCACCTAGCACAGATACGCAGTATTTT. Translated, it gives CASSYPPRRPPSTDTQYF.